This note documents a single T cell receptor beta chain sequence. Its target is not known. This sample is part of a study of T cells in Graves' hyperthyroidism and ophthalmopathy. Study-wide results and limits: Blood held most thyroid clonotypes expanded above 0.001 frequency.

Uncontrolled infection, other autoimmune disease, pregnancy or lactation barred patients from enrollment. The V gene lost 0 bases and the J gene lost 1 base, with 9 bases spanning the gap. CDR1 is SGHDN and CDR2 is FVKESK in the germline V gene. CDR3 length: 15 amino acids. The source material, RNA transcripts, was used to amplify TCR beta CDR3 regions. A first-round RT-PCR of the TCR CDR3 used the HTBI primer set. TCRdb independently ran MiXCR on the multiplex PCR reads; one entry per CDR3 protein. Seen here are about 380,000 distinct CDR3 sequences, roughly 18% observed once, and the top ten hold less than 45%.

This chain joins TRBV14 and TRBJ2-5; a weak D match, TRBD1 (6 bases). The sequencing sample was made of blood. The sequence was collected from a man aged 18 to 30 with Graves' ophthalmopathy. The CDR3 bases are TGTGCCAGCAGCCAAGAACAGGGCGCCCAAGAGACCCAGTACTTC. Protein: CASSQEQGAQETQYF.